This entry lists 15 T cell receptor beta chains sequenced from one sample in a study of Ad26.COV2.S vaccination and SARS-CoV-2 variants. Method: immunoSEQ multiplex PCR; TCRdb's copy keeps in-frame clones and lacks some. Counted here are fewer than 900,000 clones, approximately 88% occurring once; the ten biggest clones make up about 1.5%. The treatment was: some 20 received Ad26.COV2.S at low or high dose, single or two shots; about 5 received placebo; per-sample allocation not given. The samples were gathered on day 63 after the first injection of vaccine or placebo. The input for sequencing was peripheral blood, taken in a trial of Ad26.COV2.S vaccine versus placebo. The receptors were gathered from a person aged 18-60 years who received the Ad26.COV2.S COVID-19 vaccine or a placebo.

The CDR3 is CASSPVHSTYEQYF. In DNA, the CDR3 is TGTGCCAGCAGCCCGGTACATTCTACCTACGAGCAGTACTTC. V is TRBV13 and J is TRBJ2-7; D unclear. V was shortened by 5 bases and J by 2 bases, with 13 bases between the two germline ends. The CDR3 consists of 14 residues. CDR1 and CDR2 from the germline V gene are PRHDT and FYEKMQ (reference sequence).

The V and J genes are TRBV27 and TRBJ1-3, with 7 positions matching TRBD1. Germline-derived CDR1 and CDR2 are MNHEY and SMNVEV (reference sequence). The CDR3 is 15 amino acids. V was clipped by 5 bases and J by 0 bases; unmatched bases: 4. The CDR3 sequence is CASSLTGYSGNTIYF. CDR3 DNA: TGTGCCAGCAGTCTGACAGGGTACTCTGGAAACACCATATATTTT.

In its sample, this clone was seen many times. This chain links TRBV5-4 with TRBJ2-7; D possibly corresponds to TRBD1 (8 bases). Between the trimmed V and J ends, which lost 4 bases and 1 base, there was a span of 15 bases. From germline, CDR1 is SGHNT and CDR2 YYREEE (reference sequence). The CDR3 runs 15 residues. The CDR3, as DNA: TGTGCCAGCAGCCCCGAACAGGGGGGGTCCTACGAGCAGTACTTC. Translating gives CASSPEQGGSYEQYF. The full variable domain, rest sourced from reference TRBV5-4 and TRBJ2-7, is ETGVTQSPTHLIKTRGQQVTLRCSSQSGHNTVSWYQQALGQGPQFIFQYYREEENGRGNFPPRFSGLQFPNYSSELNVNALELDDSALYLCASSPEQGGSYEQYFGPGTRLTVT.

The chain joins TRBV19 to TRBJ2-4; 8 nucleotides agree with TRBD1. Germline V CDR1 and CDR2: LNHDA, SQIVND (reference sequence). This CDR3 comprises 16 residues. The V gene end was trimmed by 5 bases and the J gene end by 3 bases; junction bases not matched to a gene: 9. The CDR3 protein is CASSEETGADKNIQYF. DNA for the CDR3: TGTGCCAGTAGTGAAGAGACAGGGGCCGACAAAAACATTCAGTACTTC.

This clone is a singleton in its sample. V and J are TRBV6-5 and TRBJ2-2; 7 bases fit TRBD1. In germline, CDR1 is MNHEY, CDR2 SVGAGI. The CDR3 has 14 amino acids. V lost 6 bases to trimming and J lost 6 bases; unmatched junction nucleotides: 7. CDR3 amino acids: CASSRNRGSGELFF. DNA of the CDR3: TGTGCCAGCAGCCGTAACAGGGGATCCGGGGAGCTGTTTTTT.

The V and J genes are TRBV25-1 and TRBJ2-2; the D call may be TRBD1 or TRBD2 (5 bases each). The CDR3 sequence is 15 residues long. Germline V lookup: CDR1 MGHDK, CDR2 SYGVNS. Between the trimmed V and J ends, which lost 1 base and 4 bases, there was a span of 10 bases. The CDR3, as DNA: TGTGCCAGCAGTGAATCGGGGCAGATCACCGGGGAGCTGTTTTTT. Encoded protein: CASSESGQITGELFF.

V usage is TRBV5-1 and J usage is TRBJ2-1; 9 bases are shared with TRBD1. This CDR3 comprises 16 residues. Per germline, CDR1 SGHRS and CDR2 YFSETQ. Trimming cost V 0 bases and J 7 bases; bases outside gene matches: 8. The chain's CDR3 is CASSLVGDRDVNEQFF. As DNA, the CDR3 is TGCGCCAGCAGCTTGGTAGGGGACAGGGACGTAAATGAGCAGTTCTTC. The entire variable domain, with the rest obtained from reference TRBV5-1 and TRBJ2-1, is as follows: KAGVTQTPRYLIKTRGQQVTLSCSPISGHRSVSWYQQTPGQGLQFLFEYFSETQRNKGNFPGRFSGRQFSNSRSEMNVSTLELGDSALYLCASSLVGDRDVNEQFFGPGTRLTVL.

The rearrangement joins TRBV6-6 to TRBJ2-7; D uncertain. This CDR3 spans 13 amino acids. V dropped 8 bases and J dropped 0 bases, with 11 bases sitting between them. Germline V gene sequence: CDR1 MNHNY, CDR2 SVGAGI (reference sequence). The CDR3 is CASSAGNSYEQYF. CDR3 DNA sequence: TGTGCCAGCTCTGCAGGTAACTCCTACGAGCAGTACTTC.

The rearrangement links TRBV5-1 to TRBJ2-5; a weak D match, TRBD1 (6 bases). The germline gives CDR1 SGHRS, CDR2 YFSETQ. The CDR3 totals 15 residues. The ends were cut back, 0 bases at V and 5 bases at J, with 14 bases in the middle. CDR3 sequence: CASSLAGTLGETQYF. The CDR3 DNA reads TGCGCCAGCAGCTTGGCCGGGACATTGGGGGAGACCCAGTACTTC.

The chain uses TRBV6-5 and TRBJ1-6; 10 nucleotides agree with TRBD1. The V gene's germline CDR1 is MNHEY and CDR2 SVGAGI. This CDR3 spans 15 amino acids. Trimming took 7 bases from V and 7 from J; bases not matched to a gene: 7. The CDR3 DNA sequence: TGTGCCAGCAACTTGGGACAGGGGTGGAATTCACCCCTCCACTTT. It encodes CASNLGQGWNSPLHF.

The chain couples TRBV30 to TRBJ2-2, with D perhaps matching TRBD2 (7 bases). Per germline, CDR1 GTSNPN and CDR2 SVGIG (reference sequence). Trimming stripped 3 bases from V and 6 bases from J, with 11 bases between. The CDR3 spans 13 residues. CDR3 amino acids: CAWSKGGAGELFF. CDR3 bases: TGTGCCTGGAGCAAAGGGGGGGCCGGGGAGCTGTTTTTT. The full variable domain, rest sourced from reference TRBV30 and TRBJ2-2, is SQTIHQWPATLVQPVGSPLSLECTVEGTSNPNLYWYRQAAGRGLQLLFYSVGIGQISSEVPQNLSASRPQDRQFILSSKKLLLSDSGFYLCAWSKGGAGELFFGEGSRLTVL.

The CDR3 loop reads CATHRGPGTKKLFF. For the CDR3, the DNA is TGTGCCACCCACCGTGGACCAGGTACTAAAAAACTGTTTTTT. This chain links TRBV6-5 with TRBJ1-4; no clear D. CDR1 is MNHEY, CDR2 SVGAGI, per germline. The V gene lost 10 bases and the J gene lost 9 bases, with 21 bases spanning the gap. This CDR3 is built from 14 residues.

This chain joins TRBV7-3 and TRBJ2-1; 9 bases agree with TRBD2. CDR1 is SGHTA, CDR2 FQGTGA, per germline. The length of the CDR3 is 13 residues. V dropped 5 bases and J dropped 9; count of bases not matched to a gene: 5. Here the CDR3 reads CASSRTSVSEQFF. The CDR3, as DNA: TGTGCCAGCAGCCGGACTAGCGTAAGTGAGCAGTTCTTC.

The chain joins TRBV5-1 to TRBJ1-4, with 7 bases aligning to TRBD1. V was pared by 5 bases and J by 5 bases, with 3 bases of the junction left unmatched. The length of the CDR3 is 13 residues. Germline V gene lookup returns CDR1 SGHRS and CDR2 YFSETQ. DNA of the CDR3: TGCGCCAGCAGAGGGACAGACAATGAAAAACTGTTTTTT. This encodes CASRGTDNEKLFF.

Only one count was recorded for this clone. The chain employs TRBV6-5 and TRBJ1-2, with D hard to call. With 6 bases removed from V and 0 bases from J, the gap between germline ends came to 2 bases. CDR3 length equals 11 residues. CDR1 is MNHEY, CDR2 SVGAGI, per germline. The CDR3 coding sequence is TGTGCCAGCAGCGCTAACTATGGCTACACCTTC. Protein sequence: CASSANYGYTF.